This T cell receptor beta chain was captured in a study of blood T cell repertoires in COVID-19. Turning to the study itself: Italy, Spain and the United States were the sources of the convalescent and acute COVID-19 samples. T cells, B-cell-depleted T cells, or PBMCs provided the cDNA or gDNA that served as material.

In Seattle, patients joined the study during active infection and were tracked longitudinally. A few counts support this clone. V was pared by 8 bases and J by 2 bases, with 9 bases between. This CDR3 is built from 13 residues. Germline V lookup: CDR1 LGHNA, CDR2 YSLEER. Original processing methods: Counts of nucleated cells, estimated from reference gene primer amplification, were obtained. Data came from immunoSEQ multiplex PCR; TCRdb stores just in-frame clones and leaves some out. The V and J calls and the clone size are those of that table, but D and trimming were determined from the DNA. Of approximately 330,000 clones listed, roughly 86% are singletons.

Sequencing was carried out using peripheral blood. V usage is TRBV4-3 and J usage is TRBJ2-2; weak D call: TRBD1 (6 bases). This receptor was identified in a man aged 30 to 39 with COVID-19, enrolled during active disease. CDR3 coding DNA: TGCGCCAGCTCGACAGGAAACACCGGGGAGCTGTTTTTT. It codes for CASSTGNTGELFF.